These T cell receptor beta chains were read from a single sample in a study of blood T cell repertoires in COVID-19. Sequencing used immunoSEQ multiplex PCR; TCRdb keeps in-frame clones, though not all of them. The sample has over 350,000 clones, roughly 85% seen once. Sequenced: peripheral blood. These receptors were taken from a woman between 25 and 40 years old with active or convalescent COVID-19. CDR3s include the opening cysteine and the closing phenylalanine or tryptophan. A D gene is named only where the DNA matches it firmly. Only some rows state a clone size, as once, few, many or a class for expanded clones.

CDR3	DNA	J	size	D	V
CASSLATGGTEAFF	TGTGCCAGCAGCTTGGCAACAGGTGGGACTGAAGCTTTCTTT	TRBJ1-1	NA	NA	TRBV5-4
CASSGDSYEQYF	TGTGCCAGCAGCGGGGACTCCTACGAGCAGTACTTC	TRBJ2-7	NA	NA	TRBV2
CASSLSLRQGVPYEQYF	TGTGCCAGCAGTTTATCGCTGCGGCAGGGGGTTCCCTACGAGCAGTACTTC	TRBJ2-7	NA	TRBD1	TRBV27
CASSSRANYGYTF	TGTGCCAGCAGTAGCAGGGCCAACTATGGCTACACCTTC	TRBJ1-2	NA	NA	TRBV6-5
CASSRTGEANTEAFF	TGTGCCAGCAGTAGAACAGGGGAAGCGAACACTGAAGCTTTCTTT	TRBJ1-1	NA	TRBD1	TRBV6-5
CASSLPRGSNEKLFF	TGTGCCAGCAGCTTACCGAGAGGGTCGAATGAAAAACTGTTTTTT	TRBJ1-4	NA	NA	TRBV7-9
CASSMTPLGQGFLDTEAFF	TGTGCCAGTAGTATGACCCCATTGGGACAGGGTTTTTTGGACACTGAAGCTTTCTTT	TRBJ1-1	NA	TRBD1	TRBV19
CASSQASGGPGTEAFF	TGTGCCAGCAGCCAAGCTAGCGGGGGGCCAGGCACTGAAGCTTTCTTT	TRBJ1-1	few	NA	TRBV4-2
CATSRTVEVPGELFF	TGTGCCACCTCCCGGACAGTAGAGGTTCCCGGGGAGCTGTTTTTT	TRBJ2-2	NA	NA	TRBV14
CASSELGRSNQPQHF	TGTGCCAGCAGTGAACTGGGGAGAAGCAATCAGCCCCAGCATTTT	TRBJ1-5	once	NA	TRBV2
CASSQVGGTEAFF	TGTGCCAGCAGCCAAGTGGGGGGAACTGAAGCTTTCTTT	TRBJ1-1	NA	NA	TRBV3-1/TRBV3-2
CASSLGGGLPQETQYF	TGTGCCAGCAGCTTAGGGGGGGGCCTCCCTCAAGAGACCCAGTACTTC	TRBJ2-5	few	NA	TRBV11-2
CASSISTSYGYTF	TGTGCCAGTAGTATAAGTACAAGCTATGGCTACACCTTC	TRBJ1-2	NA	NA	TRBV19
CASSLLDRDRGRVGYGYTF	TGTGCCAGCAGTTTATTAGACCGGGACAGGGGGCGCGTCGGCTATGGCTACACCTTC	TRBJ1-2	NA	TRBD1	TRBV27
CATSKAIGGADEKLFF	TGTGCCACCAGCAAAGCGATTGGGGGGGCTGATGAAAAACTGTTTTTT	TRBJ1-4	NA	NA	TRBV15
CASSIEGQVHGYTF	TGTGCCAGTAGTATAGAAGGACAGGTCCATGGCTACACCTTC	TRBJ1-2	once	TRBD1	TRBV19
CASSPPNIGQLYNEQFF	TGTGCCAGCTCACCCCCTAATATTGGACAGCTATACAATGAGCAGTTCTTC	TRBJ2-1	NA	NA	TRBV18
CASSTALIGTGNYGYTF	TGTGCCAGCAGCACTGCTCTAATCGGGACAGGGAACTATGGCTACACCTTC	TRBJ1-2	once	TRBD1	TRBV4-2
CASSPPPQGANEKLFF	TGTGCCAGCTCACCGCCTCCTCAGGGGGCTAATGAAAAACTGTTTTTT	TRBJ1-4	few	TRBD1	TRBV18
CSVSEGTVRETQYF	TGCAGCGTCTCAGAGGGGACAGTAAGGGAGACCCAGTACTTC	TRBJ2-5	NA	TRBD1	TRBV29-1
CASSYRGTGNTIYF	TGTGCCAGCAGTTACAGGGGGACTGGAAACACCATATATTTT	TRBJ1-3	NA	NA	TRBV6-5
CASSGRAYNEQFF	TGTGCCAGCAGCGGGAGGGCTTACAATGAGCAGTTCTTC	TRBJ2-1	NA	TRBD2	TRBV6-2/TRBV6-3
CATSETVNGYTF	TGTGCCACCAGTGAGACAGTAAATGGCTACACCTTC	TRBJ1-2	NA	NA	TRBV24-1
CASSQDLREPYKNIQYF	TGCGCCAGCAGCCAAGATCTTCGGGAACCCTACAAAAACATTCAGTACTTC	TRBJ2-4	NA	NA	TRBV4-1
CASSLVQGSPHYGYTF	TGCGCCAGCAGCTTGGTTCAGGGATCGCCCCACTATGGCTACACCTTC	TRBJ1-2	NA	NA	TRBV5-1
CASRYSAGIDNEQYF	TGTGCCAGCAGATACTCGGCAGGGATTGATAACGAGCAGTACTTC	TRBJ2-7	once	NA	TRBV27
CASSLDSSPAGNTIYF	TGTGCCAGCAGCCTGGACAGTTCCCCAGCTGGAAACACCATATATTTT	TRBJ1-3	NA	NA	TRBV28
CASSYFRGQIYEQYF	TGTGCCAGCAGCTATTTCAGAGGGCAGATCTACGAGCAGTACTTC	TRBJ2-7	NA	NA	TRBV11-2
CASSINLAGGNYEQYF	TGTGCCAGTAGTATTAACCTAGCGGGAGGGAACTACGAGCAGTACTTC	TRBJ2-7	NA	TRBD2	TRBV19
CASSDSMNTEAFF	TGTGCCAGCAGTGACAGCATGAACACTGAAGCTTTCTTT	TRBJ1-1	NA	NA	TRBV6-4
CAISVRVGARDYGYTF	TGTGCCATCAGTGTTCGTGTGGGCGCTCGAGACTATGGCTACACCTTC	TRBJ1-2	NA	NA	TRBV10-3
CASSEYNGNSPLHF	TGCGCCAGCAGTGAGTATAACGGGAATTCACCCCTCCACTTT	TRBJ1-6	NA	NA	TRBV10-2
CASSQPMGGSEAFF	TGTGCCAGCAGCCAACCGATGGGGGGGTCTGAAGCTTTCTTT	TRBJ1-1	NA	NA	TRBV7-9